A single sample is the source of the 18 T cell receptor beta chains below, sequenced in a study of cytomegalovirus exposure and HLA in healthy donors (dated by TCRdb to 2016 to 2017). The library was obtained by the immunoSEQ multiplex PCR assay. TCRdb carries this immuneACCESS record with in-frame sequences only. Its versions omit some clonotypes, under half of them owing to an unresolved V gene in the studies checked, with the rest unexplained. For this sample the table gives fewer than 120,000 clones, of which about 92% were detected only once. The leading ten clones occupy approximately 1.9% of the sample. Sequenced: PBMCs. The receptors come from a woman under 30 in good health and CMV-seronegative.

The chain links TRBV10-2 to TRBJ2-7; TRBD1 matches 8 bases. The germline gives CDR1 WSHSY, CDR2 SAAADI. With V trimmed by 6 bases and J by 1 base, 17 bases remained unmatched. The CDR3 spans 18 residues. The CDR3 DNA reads TGCGCCAGCAGGGCGACAGGGGCGGTGTACGCGGTATCCTACGAGCAGTACTTC. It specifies CASRATGAVYAVSYEQYF.

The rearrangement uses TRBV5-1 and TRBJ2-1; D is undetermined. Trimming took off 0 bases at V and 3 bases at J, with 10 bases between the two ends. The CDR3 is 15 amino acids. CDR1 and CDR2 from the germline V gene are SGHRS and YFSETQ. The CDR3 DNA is TGCGCCAGCAGCTTGGGTACGGGTTACTACAATGAGCAGTTCTTC. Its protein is CASSLGTGYYNEQFF.

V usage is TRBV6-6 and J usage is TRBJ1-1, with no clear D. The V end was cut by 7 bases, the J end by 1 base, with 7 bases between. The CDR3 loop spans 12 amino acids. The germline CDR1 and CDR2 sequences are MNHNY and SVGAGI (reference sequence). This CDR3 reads CASTIGNTEAFF. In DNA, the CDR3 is TGTGCCAGCACTATCGGGAACACTGAAGCTTTCTTT.

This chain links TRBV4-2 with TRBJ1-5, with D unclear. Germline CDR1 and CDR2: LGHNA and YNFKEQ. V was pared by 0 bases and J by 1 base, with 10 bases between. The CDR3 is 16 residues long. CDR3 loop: CASSQDRGQSNQPQHF. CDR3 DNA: TGTGCCAGCAGCCAAGATAGAGGCCAGAGCAATCAGCCCCAGCATTTT.

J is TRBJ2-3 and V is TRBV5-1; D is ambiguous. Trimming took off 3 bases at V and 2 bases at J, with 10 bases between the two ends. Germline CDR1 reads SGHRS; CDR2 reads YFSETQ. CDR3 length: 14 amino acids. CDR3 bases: TGCGCCAGCAGCTCAACGGTAAACACAGATACGCAGTATTTT. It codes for CASSSTVNTDTQYF.

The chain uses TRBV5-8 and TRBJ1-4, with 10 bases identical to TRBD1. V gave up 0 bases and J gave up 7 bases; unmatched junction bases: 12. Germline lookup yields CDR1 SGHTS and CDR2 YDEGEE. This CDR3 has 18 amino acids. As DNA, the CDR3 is TGTGCCAGCAGCTTGGTCCGGGACAGGGGATCACGGGGTGAAAAACTGTTTTTT. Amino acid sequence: CASSLVRDRGSRGEKLFF.

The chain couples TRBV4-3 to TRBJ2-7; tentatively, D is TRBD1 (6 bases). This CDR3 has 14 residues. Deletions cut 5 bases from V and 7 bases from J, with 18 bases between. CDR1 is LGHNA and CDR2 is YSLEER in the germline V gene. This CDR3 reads CASSSGATPGEQYF. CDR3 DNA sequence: TGCGCCAGCAGCTCAGGGGCTACCCCGGGGGAGCAGTACTTC.

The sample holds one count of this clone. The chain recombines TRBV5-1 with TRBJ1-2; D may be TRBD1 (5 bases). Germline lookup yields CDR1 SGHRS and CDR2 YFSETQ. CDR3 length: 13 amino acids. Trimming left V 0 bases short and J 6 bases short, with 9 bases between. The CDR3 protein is CASSLGQGHGYTF. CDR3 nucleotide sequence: TGCGCCAGCAGCTTGGGCCAGGGCCATGGCTACACCTTC.

CDR3 in amino acids: CASNKGLNTEAFF. The CDR3 nucleotides are TGTGCCAGCAACAAGGGGCTGAACACTGAAGCTTTCTTT. The V and J genes are TRBV5-6 and TRBJ1-1; D possibly corresponds to TRBD1 (5 bases). Germline V gives CDR1 SGHDT, CDR2 YYEEEE. The CDR3 length is 13 residues. V was trimmed by 6 bases and J by 0 bases, leaving 9 bases between them.

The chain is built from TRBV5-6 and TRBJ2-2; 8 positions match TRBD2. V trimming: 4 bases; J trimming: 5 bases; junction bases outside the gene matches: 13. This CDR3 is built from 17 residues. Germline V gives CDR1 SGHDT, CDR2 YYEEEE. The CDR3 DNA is TGTGCCAGCAGCGTATACTTCTCGGGGGGGCCGACCGGGGAGCTGTTTTTT. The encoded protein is CASSVYFSGGPTGELFF.

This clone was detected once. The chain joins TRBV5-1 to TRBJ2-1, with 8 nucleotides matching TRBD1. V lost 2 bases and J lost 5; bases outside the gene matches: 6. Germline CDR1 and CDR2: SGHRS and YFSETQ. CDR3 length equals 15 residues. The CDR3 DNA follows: TGCGCCAGCAGCTTTGGACAGGGATCCCACAATGAGCAGTTCTTC. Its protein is CASSFGQGSHNEQFF.

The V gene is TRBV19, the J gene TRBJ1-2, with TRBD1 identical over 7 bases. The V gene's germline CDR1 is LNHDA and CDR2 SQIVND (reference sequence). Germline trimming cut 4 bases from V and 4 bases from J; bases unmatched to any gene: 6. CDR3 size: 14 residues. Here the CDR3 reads CASSTGDSSYGYTF. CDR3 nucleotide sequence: TGTGCCAGTAGTACGGGGGACAGCAGCTATGGCTACACCTTC.

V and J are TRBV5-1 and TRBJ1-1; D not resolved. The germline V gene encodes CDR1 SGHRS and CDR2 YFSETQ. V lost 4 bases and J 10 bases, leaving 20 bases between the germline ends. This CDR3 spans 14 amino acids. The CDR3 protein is CASSELVVRLGAFF. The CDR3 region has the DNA TGCGCCAGCAGCGAACTAGTTGTGCGGTTGGGAGCTTTCTTT. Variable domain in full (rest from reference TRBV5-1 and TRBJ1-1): KAGVTQTPRYLIKTRGQQVTLSCSPISGHRSVSWYQQTPGQGLQFLFEYFSETQRNKGNFPGRFSGRQFSNSRSEMNVSTLELGDSALYLCASSELVVRLGAFFGQGTRLTVV.

CDR3 nucleotides: TGTGCCAGTAGTAGGGGCCAGGGGCGCGACACTGAAGCTTTCTTT. Translating it yields CASSRGQGRDTEAFF. This sequence joins TRBV19 and TRBJ1-1, with D perhaps matching TRBD1 (6 bases). With 4 bases removed from V and 3 bases from J, the gap between germline ends came to 15 bases. The germline CDR1 and CDR2 sequences are LNHDA and SQIVND (reference sequence). CDR3 length: 15 residues.

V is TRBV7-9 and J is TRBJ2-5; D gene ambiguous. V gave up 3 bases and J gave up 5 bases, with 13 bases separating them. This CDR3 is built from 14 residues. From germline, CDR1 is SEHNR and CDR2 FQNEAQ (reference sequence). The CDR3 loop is CASSLGVLGETQYF. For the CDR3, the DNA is TGTGCCAGCAGCTTGGGCGTTTTGGGCGAGACCCAGTACTTC. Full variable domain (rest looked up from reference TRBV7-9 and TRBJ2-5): DTGVSQNPRHKITKRGQNVTFRCDPISEHNRLYWYRQTLGQGPEFLTYFQNEAQLEKSRLLSDRFSAERPKGSFSTLEIQRTEQGDSAMYLCASSLGVLGETQYFGPGTRLLVL.

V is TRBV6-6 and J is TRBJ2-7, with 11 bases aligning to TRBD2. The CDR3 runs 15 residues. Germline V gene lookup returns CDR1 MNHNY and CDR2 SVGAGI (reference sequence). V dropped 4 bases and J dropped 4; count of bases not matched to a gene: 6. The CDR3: CASSSGLAALYEQYF. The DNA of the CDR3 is TGTGCCAGCAGTTCGGGACTAGCGGCGTTATACGAGCAGTACTTC.

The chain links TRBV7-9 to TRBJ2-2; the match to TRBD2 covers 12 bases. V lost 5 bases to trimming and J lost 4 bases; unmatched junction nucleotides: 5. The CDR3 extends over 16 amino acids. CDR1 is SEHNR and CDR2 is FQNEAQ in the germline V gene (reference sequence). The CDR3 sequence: CASSPSGGAATGELFF. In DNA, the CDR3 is TGTGCCAGCAGCCCTAGCGGGGGGGCCGCCACCGGGGAGCTGTTTTTT.

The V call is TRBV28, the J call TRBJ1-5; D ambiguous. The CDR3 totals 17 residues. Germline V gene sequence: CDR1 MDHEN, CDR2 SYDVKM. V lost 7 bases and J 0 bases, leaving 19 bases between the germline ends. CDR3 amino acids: CASITTQSYYSNQPQHF. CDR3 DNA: TGTGCCAGCATCACAACACAGAGCTATTATAGCAATCAGCCCCAGCATTTT. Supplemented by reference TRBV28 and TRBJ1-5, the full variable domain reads DVKVTQSSRYLVKRTGEKVFLECVQDMDHENMFWYRQDPGLGLRLIYFSYDVKMKEKGDIPEGYSVSREKKERFSLILESASTNQTSMYLCASITTQSYYSNQPQHFGDGTRLSIL.